This T cell receptor (beta chain) was found in a study of T cells in Graves' hyperthyroidism and ophthalmopathy. There are many counts of this clonotype. The CDR3 sequence is 17 residues long. V shed 5 bases and J 5 bases; nucleotides not matched to a gene: 13. Germline V gene data show CDR1 as SNHLY and CDR2 as FYNNEI. Template material for amplifying TCR beta CDR3 regions consisted of RNA transcripts. A first-round RT-PCR of the TCR CDR3 used the HTBI primer set. TCRdb ran MiXCR on the multiplex PCR reads and lists one entry per CDR3 protein. The repertoire has some 580,000 distinct CDR3 sequences, more than 15% of them found once; the top ten carry roughly 3.5%.

The sequence derives from a woman aged 40 to 50 with Graves' ophthalmopathy. Specimen: blood. The chain recombines TRBV2 with TRBJ1-5; TRBD1 matches at 9 bases. The CDR3 protein is CASSSGTGPSYDQPQHF. The CDR3 DNA reads TGTGCCAGCAGTTCCGGGACAGGGCCCTCCTACGATCAGCCCCAGCATTTT.